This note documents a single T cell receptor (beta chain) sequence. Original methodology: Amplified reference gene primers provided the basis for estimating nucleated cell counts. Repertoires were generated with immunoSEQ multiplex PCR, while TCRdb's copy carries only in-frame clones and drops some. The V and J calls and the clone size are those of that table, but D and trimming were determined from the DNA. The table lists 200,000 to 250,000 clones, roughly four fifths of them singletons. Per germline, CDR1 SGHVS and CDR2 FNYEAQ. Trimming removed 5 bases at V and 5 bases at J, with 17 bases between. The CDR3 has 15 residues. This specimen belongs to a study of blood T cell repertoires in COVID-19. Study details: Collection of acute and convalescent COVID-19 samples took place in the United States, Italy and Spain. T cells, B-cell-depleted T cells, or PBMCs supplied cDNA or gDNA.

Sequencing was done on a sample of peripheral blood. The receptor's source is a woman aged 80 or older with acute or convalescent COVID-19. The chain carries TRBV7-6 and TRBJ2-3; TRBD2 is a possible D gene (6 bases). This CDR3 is CASSTSPGAGDTQYF. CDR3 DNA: TGTGCCAGCAGCACTAGCCCTGGGGCGGGAGATACGCAGTATTTT.